The rows below give T cell receptor beta chains drawn from one sample of a study of graft-versus-host responses after intestinal transplantation. This table comes from immunoSEQ multiplex PCR, and its TCRdb copy is limited to in-frame clones, with some not included. This table holds roughly 90,000 clones, roughly 90% found once. These receptors have no known antigen. The source was unstimulated CD4+ T cells sorted from spleen or lymph node cells, collected before transplant. The receptor source for this set is a human donor who was the organ donor for an intestinal transplant. The CDR3 runs from the conserved cysteine through the conserved F or W. A D gene is named only where the DNA matches it firmly. Size is omitted from some rows. Given values are once, few, many or a class for expanded clones.

abundance: -
v_gene: TRBV7-2
d_gene: TRBD2
j_gene: TRBJ2-3
CDR3aa: CASSLAPGRADTQYF
CDR3nt: TGTGCCAGCAGCTTAGCCCCCGGGAGGGCAGATACGCAGTATTTT

abundance: -
v_gene: TRBV18
d_gene: -
j_gene: TRBJ2-7
CDR3aa: CASSPRGLFNEQYF
CDR3nt: TGTGCCAGCTCACCCCGGGGGTTGTTCAACGAGCAGTACTTC

abundance: -
v_gene: TRBV6-4
d_gene: TRBD1
j_gene: TRBJ2-7
CDR3aa: CAASLRQGTRHEQYF
CDR3nt: TGTGCCGCCTCCCTCCGACAGGGTACTCGCCACGAGCAGTACTTC

abundance: -
v_gene: TRBV19
d_gene: -
j_gene: TRBJ2-7
CDR3aa: CASSITGNHEQYF
CDR3nt: TGTGCCAGTAGTATTACGGGGAACCACGAGCAGTACTTC

abundance: -
v_gene: TRBV2
d_gene: TRBD2
j_gene: TRBJ2-3
CDR3aa: CASPRTSEDTQYF
CDR3nt: TGTGCCAGCCCGCGGACTAGCGAAGATACGCAGTATTTT

abundance: -
v_gene: TRBV5-4
d_gene: -
j_gene: TRBJ2-7
CDR3aa: CASSQGARALYEQYF
CDR3nt: TGTGCCAGCAGCCAAGGAGCCAGGGCCCTCTACGAGCAGTACTTC

abundance: once
v_gene: TRBV4-1
d_gene: TRBD2
j_gene: TRBJ2-1
CDR3aa: CASSQDPVTSGGYNEQFF
CDR3nt: TGCGCCAGCAGCCAAGACCCAGTAACTAGCGGGGGTTACAATGAGCAGTTCTTC

abundance: -
v_gene: TRBV30
d_gene: TRBD1
j_gene: TRBJ2-1
CDR3aa: CAWSATGNEQFF
CDR3nt: TGTGCCTGGAGCGCGACAGGGAATGAGCAGTTCTTC

abundance: -
v_gene: TRBV5-1
d_gene: -
j_gene: TRBJ2-3
CDR3aa: CASSSLRDSRTDTQYF
CDR3nt: TGCGCCAGCAGCTCATTACGGGACTCTCGCACAGATACGCAGTATTTT

abundance: -
v_gene: TRBV28
d_gene: TRBD2
j_gene: TRBJ2-6
CDR3aa: CASGGLAGFSGANVLTF
CDR3nt: TGTGCCAGCGGGGGACTAGCGGGTTTCTCTGGGGCCAACGTCCTGACTTTC

abundance: -
v_gene: TRBV30
d_gene: TRBD2
j_gene: TRBJ2-3
CDR3aa: CAWRLAGLRDTQYF
CDR3nt: TGTGCCTGGAGACTAGCGGGGCTCCGGGATACGCAGTATTTT